The 11 T cell receptor beta chains below come from one sample, sequenced in a study of technical replicates of blood from a handful of donors. The table came from immunoSEQ multiplex PCR; TCRdb's copy has only in-frame clones and leaves some out. The sample lists more than 95,000 clones, about 95% seen once, with around 0.21% in the top ten. The sample was T cells isolated from PBMCs. The receptors stem from a human donor in good health.

The chain recombines TRBV9 with TRBJ2-1, with TRBD2 matching 7 bases. Germline loops: CDR1 SGDLS, CDR2 YYNGEE. The trim removed 0 bases at V and 9 bases at J, leaving 6 bases unmatched. The CDR3 is 14 residues long. The CDR3 sequence: CASSVAGGIIEQFF. In nucleotides, the CDR3 is TGTGCCAGCAGCGTAGCGGGAGGTATAATTGAGCAGTTCTTC. Full variable domain (missing parts from reference TRBV9 and TRBJ2-1): DSGVTQTPKHLITATGQRVTLRCSPRSGDLSVYWYQQSLDQGLQFLIQYYNGEERAKGNILERFSAQQFPDLHSELNLSSLELGDSALYFCASSVAGGIIEQFFGPGTRLTVL.

The CDR3 region is CASSLEVYVGGIQYF. The CDR3 DNA sequence: TGTGCCAGCAGCTTAGAGGTCTACGTAGGGGGCATTCAGTACTTC. The V call is TRBV11-2, the J call TRBJ2-4; a weak D match, TRBD1 (6 bases). Germline CDR1 and CDR2: SGHAT and FQNNGV. V lost 0 bases to trimming and J lost 9 bases, with 15 bases between them. This CDR3 spans 15 amino acids. The variable domain in full, with the rest retrieved from reference TRBV11-2 and TRBJ2-4, is EAGVAQSPRYKIIEKRQSVAFWCNPISGHATLYWYQQILGQGPKLLIQFQNNGVVDDSQLPKDRFSAERLKGVDSTLKIQPAKLEDSAVYLCASSLEVYVGGIQYFGAGTRLSVL.

This clone was detected once. This chain uses TRBV5-4 with TRBJ2-7, with 12 bases lining up with TRBD2. V dropped 4 bases and J dropped 5; count of bases not matched to a gene: 10. Germline CDR1 SGHNT, CDR2 YYREEE (reference sequence). The CDR3 is 16 residues long. CDR3 sequence: CASSRTSGGKGDEQYF. The CDR3 coding sequence is TGTGCCAGCAGCCGAACTAGCGGGGGGAAAGGGGACGAGCAGTACTTC.

The chain links TRBV11-3 to TRBJ2-7, with 7 bases matching TRBD2. Germline CDR1 reads SGHNT; CDR2 reads YENEEA. V was pared by 5 bases and J by 4 bases, with 14 bases of the junction left unmatched. The CDR3 totals 16 residues. CDR3 in amino acids: CASSHRVGRGSYEQYF. CDR3 bases: TGTGCCAGCAGCCACAGAGTCGGGCGGGGGAGTTACGAGCAGTACTTC.

The V and J genes are TRBV19 and TRBJ2-7, with TRBD2 identical over 10 bases. J was trimmed by 5 bases and V by 3 bases; bases with no gene match: 10. Germline assignment: CDR1 LNHDA and CDR2 SQIVND (reference sequence). This CDR3 has 16 residues. The CDR3 DNA is TGTGCCAGTAGTATCATCCCTAGCGGGGGAGCTAACGAGCAGTACTTC. Its protein is CASSIIPSGGANEQYF.

The V and J genes are TRBV27 and TRBJ2-1, with D maybe TRBD1 (6 bases). CDR3 size: 12 residues. CDR1 is MNHEY, CDR2 SMNVEV, per germline (reference sequence). V lost 5 bases and J 13 bases, leaving 15 bases between the germline ends. CDR3 coding DNA: TGTGCCAGCAGTGGGGACACTGAGTTCCAGTTCTTC. It codes for CASSGDTEFQFF.

The count of this clone is one. V and J are TRBV5-5 and TRBJ2-5, with TRBD1 identical over 8 bases. V lost 5 bases to trimming and J lost 3 bases; unmatched junction nucleotides: 6. The germline gives CDR1 SGHKS, CDR2 YYEKEE (reference sequence). The CDR3 loop spans 14 amino acids. The CDR3 nucleotides are TGTGCCAGCAGTTACAGGGGGATTAAAGAGACCCAGTACTTC. It codes for CASSYRGIKETQYF.

V is TRBV28 and J is TRBJ2-3; 12 nucleotides match TRBD2. The CDR3 runs to 15 residues. Trimming cost V 6 bases and J 3 bases; bases outside gene matches: 4. Per germline, CDR1 MDHEN and CDR2 SYDVKM. CDR3: CASSSSGRGTDTQYF. DNA for the CDR3: TGTGCCAGCAGCTCTAGCGGGAGGGGGACAGATACGCAGTATTTT.

The CDR3 DNA is TGTGCCAGCAGCCAAGCGCCAGACTATGGCTACACCTTC. Amino acids: CASSQAPDYGYTF. The genes are TRBV14 and TRBJ1-2; D gene ambiguous. V lost 1 base and J lost 3, with 6 bases in between. Germline assignment: CDR1 SGHDN and CDR2 FVKESK. This CDR3 has 13 amino acids. Together with reference TRBV14 and TRBJ1-2, the CDR3 gives the full variable domain: EAGVTQFPSHSVIEKGQTVTLRCDPISGHDNLYWYRRVMGKEIKFLLHFVKESKQDESGMPNNRFLAERTGGTYSTLKVQPAELEDSGVYFCASSQAPDYGYTFGSGTRLTVV.

The V and J genes are TRBV29-1 and TRBJ2-4; D is ambiguous. Germline V gene data show CDR1 as SQVTM and CDR2 as ANQGSEA. V was clipped by 0 bases and J by 8 bases, with 8 bases between them. This CDR3 region has 12 residues. The CDR3 sequence: CSVEDSEDIQYF. The CDR3 DNA reads as TGCAGCGTTGAAGACTCAGAGGACATTCAGTACTTC.

This chain links TRBV13 with TRBJ2-7; D perhaps matches TRBD1 (5 bases). CDR3 length equals 12 residues. The V end was cut by 5 bases, the J end by 4 bases, with 9 bases between. Germline values: CDR1 PRHDT, CDR2 FYEKMQ (reference sequence). The CDR3 nucleotides read TGTGCCAGCAGCCCCAGACAGTACGAGCAGTACTTC. Amino acid sequence: CASSPRQYEQYF.